This T cell receptor beta chain was found in a study of cytomegalovirus exposure and HLA in healthy donors. Study background: The approximately 120 validation repertoires and the roughly 690 first-cohort repertoires shared a platform, a later analysis reported.

Data came from immunoSEQ multiplex PCR; TCRdb stores just in-frame clones and leaves some out. The sample lists about 360,000 clones; around 86% were seen once. On this clone: Its antigen remains unidentified.

Study-wide results and caveats: Most TCR sequences were seen very rarely across donors, but some public TCRs occurred in many. In the approximately 130 validation repertoires, a later analysis found that first-cohort TCR clusters tended to co-occur.

The TCR sequence derives from a young woman in good health and CMV-seronegative. Material: PBMCs.

The CDR3 nucleotides read TGTGCCACTTCAATTAAGGGACAGGGATCCTCCTCTTTCTACAATGAGCAGTTCTTC. This translates into CATSIKGQGSSSFYNEQFF. This rearrangement joins TRBV5-4 to TRBJ2-1; 9 bases agree with TRBD1. V dropped 9 bases and J dropped 3; count of bases not matched to a gene: 22. The CDR3 is made up of 19 amino acids. The germline V gene has CDR1 SGHNT and CDR2 YYREEE (reference sequence).